The entry below gives a single TCR beta chain sequence along with its context. Original handling: By means of reference gene primer amplification, nucleated cell counts were estimated. The table came from immunoSEQ multiplex PCR; TCRdb's copy has only in-frame clones and leaves some out. Clone size and the V and J calls come from that table; the DNA yielded D and trimming. The sample has tens of thousands of clones; approximately 90% are singletons. With 3 bases clipped from V and 8 bases from J, the junction kept 11 bases outside the gene matches. The germline V gene has CDR1 MGHRA and CDR2 YSYEKL. The CDR3 consists of 16 residues. This entry comes from a study of blood T cell repertoires in COVID-19. Background on the study: Acute-phase and convalescent COVID-19 samples originated in the United States, Italy and Spain. Sources were T cells, B-cell-depleted T cells, or PBMCs; the material itself was cDNA or gDNA.

This clonotype was obtained from a woman aged 80 or over with acute or convalescent COVID-19. J is TRBJ1-5 and V is TRBV4-1, with TRBD1 matching over 9 bases. The sample taken for sequencing was peripheral blood. CDR3 coding DNA: TGCGCCAGCAGCCACCTCGGACAGGGGACTGATAAGCCCCAGCATTTT. Translating it yields CASSHLGQGTDKPQHF.